The next 11 T cell receptor beta chains were all read from a single sample in a study of persistence of HIV-infected CD4 T cells. Antigen specificity for these receptors is unknown. Sequencing used immunoSEQ version 4 in survey mode. The data were produced by immunoSEQ multiplex PCR, yet TCRdb's version contains in-frame clones alone and is incomplete. The sample lists some 49,000 clones; around 89% were seen once. Nonspecific anti-CD3/anti-CD28 bead stimulation represents the broad CD4+ T cell repertoire. CD4+ T cells upregulating both CD40 ligand and CD69 were sorted as responding cells. This specimen was CD4+ T cells sorted from PBMCs after roughly 19-hour stimulation, taken from a patient who received antiretroviral therapy. All receptors come from an adult woman with HIV who was CMV-seropositive.

This chain connects TRBV27 to TRBJ1-4; D ambiguous. The CDR3 totals 17 residues. Germline loops: CDR1 MNHEY, CDR2 SMNVEV (reference sequence). V gave up 3 bases and J gave up 10 bases, with 24 bases separating them. CDR3 loop: CASSFGQDGTQLGKLFF. CDR3 nucleotides: TGTGCCAGCAGTTTTGGTCAGGACGGCACACAATTGGGAAAACTGTTTTTT.

The chain employs TRBV6-5 and TRBJ1-2; possible D gene TRBD1, 5 bases. Germline V CDR1 and CDR2: MNHEY, SVGAGI. V shed 2 bases and J shed 0 bases, with 13 bases lying between them. The CDR3 spans 16 residues. CDR3 region: CASSYGGVKSNYGYTF. The DNA for the CDR3 is TGTGCCAGCAGTTACGGGGGTGTGAAATCTAACTATGGCTACACCTTC.

This clone has only one observation. The chain is built from TRBV28 and TRBJ1-1, with a possible D match to TRBD1 (5 bases). The V gene's germline CDR1 is MDHEN and CDR2 SYDVKM. Between the trimmed V and J ends, which lost 5 bases and 4 bases, there was a span of 17 bases. There are 15 residues in the CDR3. In DNA form, the CDR3 reads TGTGCCAGCAGTCCTACCTGGGGGTGGAGCACTGAAGCTTTCTTT. Translation: CASSPTWGWSTEAFF. Based on the CDR3 plus reference TRBV28 and TRBJ1-1, the full variable domain is DVKVTQSSRYLVKRTGEKVFLECVQDMDHENMFWYRQDPGLGLRLIYFSYDVKMKEKGDIPEGYSVSREKKERFSLILESASTNQTSMYLCASSPTWGWSTEAFFGQGTRLTVV.

Only one count was recorded for this clone. The chain has TRBV4-1 and TRBJ2-3; D is perhaps TRBD2 (6 bases). The V gene's germline CDR1 is MGHRA and CDR2 YSYEKL. This CDR3 region has 14 residues. V was pared by 4 bases and J by 4 bases, with 12 bases between. CDR3 residues: CASSRGGTPDTQYF. CDR3 in DNA: TGCGCCAGCAGCCGGGGCGGGACGCCAGATACGCAGTATTTT.

V usage is TRBV7-3 and J usage is TRBJ1-1; D is possibly TRBD1 (6 bases). From germline, CDR1 is SGHTA and CDR2 FQGTGA. The CDR3 sequence is 16 residues long. The V and J ends lost 3 bases and 1 base respectively, with 15 bases between them. The CDR3: CASSFRPSTGNTEAFF. The CDR3 DNA reads TGTGCCAGCAGCTTCCGACCATCGACAGGGAACACTGAAGCTTTCTTT.

V is TRBV4-1 and J is TRBJ2-7, with D unresolved. The CDR3 extends over 16 amino acids. Germline CDR1 is MGHRA and CDR2 is YSYEKL. The V gene lost 4 bases and the J gene lost 2 bases, with 18 bases spanning the gap. CDR3 protein: CASSPPGLTETYEQYF. The CDR3 DNA reads as TGCGCCAGCAGCCCGCCGGGCCTCACGGAAACCTACGAGCAGTACTTC.

The rearrangement uses TRBV28 and TRBJ2-7, with 7 bases matching TRBD1. Trimming took 5 bases from V and 3 from J; bases not matched to a gene: 7. Germline loops: CDR1 MDHEN, CDR2 SYDVKM. The CDR3 spans 14 residues. For the CDR3, the DNA is TGTGCCAGCAGTCCCGACAGGGTCTTCTACGAGCAGTACTTC. This encodes CASSPDRVFYEQYF.

The chain combines TRBV29-1 with TRBJ2-1, with D uncertain. This CDR3 has 13 amino acids. The ends were cut back, 4 bases at V and 3 bases at J, with 10 bases in the middle. Germline V gene sequence: CDR1 SQVTM, CDR2 ANQGSEA. For the CDR3, the DNA is TGCAGCGTTGCCGTCAGAGACTACAATGAGCAGTTCTTC. It encodes CSVAVRDYNEQFF.

The chain has TRBV30 and TRBJ1-3; D unresolved. Trimming stripped 1 base from V and 0 bases from J, with 10 bases between. The CDR3 sequence is 15 residues long. Germline values: CDR1 GTSNPN, CDR2 SVGIG (reference sequence). The CDR3 is CAWSAGQRSGNTIYF. CDR3 in DNA: TGTGCCTGGAGTGCTGGGCAGCGCTCTGGAAACACCATATATTTT.

This clone occurred a few times. This chain joins TRBV3-1 (or the pseudogene TRBV3-2) and TRBJ1-5; D is undetermined. Deletions cut 1 base from V and 5 bases from J, with 6 bases between. The germline gives CDR1 LGHDT, CDR2 YNNKEL (reference sequence). CDR3 length: 13 amino acids. CDR3: CASSQALHQPQHF. The CDR3 nucleotides are TGTGCCAGCAGCCAAGCACTTCATCAGCCCCAGCATTTT.

A remark on this clone: Compared with germline, one end of the junction differs, possibly owing to a read error. The chain is built from TRBV5-1 and TRBJ1-1, with a possible D match to TRBD1 (5 bases). Germline CDR1 reads SGHRS; CDR2 reads YFSETQ. CDR3 length: 13 residues. CDR3 sequence reads: CASNLGGNTEAFF. In DNA, the CDR3 is TGCGCCAGCAACTTGGGGGGGAACACTGAAGCTTTCTTT. The full variable domain, rest sourced from reference TRBV5-1 and TRBJ1-1, is KAGVTQTPRYLIKTRGQQVTLSCSPISGHRSVSWYQQTPGQGLQFLFEYFSETQRNKGNFPGRFSGRQFSNSRSEMNVSTLELGDSALYLCASNLGGNTEAFFGQGTRLTVV.